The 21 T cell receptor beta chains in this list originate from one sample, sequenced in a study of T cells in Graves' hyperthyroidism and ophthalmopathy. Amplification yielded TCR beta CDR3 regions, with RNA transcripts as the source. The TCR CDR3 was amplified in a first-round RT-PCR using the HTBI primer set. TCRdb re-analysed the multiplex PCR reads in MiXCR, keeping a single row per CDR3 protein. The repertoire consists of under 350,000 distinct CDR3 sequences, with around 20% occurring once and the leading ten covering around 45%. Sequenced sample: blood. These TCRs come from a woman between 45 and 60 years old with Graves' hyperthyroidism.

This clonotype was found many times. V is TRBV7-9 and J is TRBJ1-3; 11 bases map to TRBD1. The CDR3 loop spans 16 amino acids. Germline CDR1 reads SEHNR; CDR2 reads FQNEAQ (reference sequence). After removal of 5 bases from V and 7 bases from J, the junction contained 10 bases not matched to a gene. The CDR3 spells CASSPGDRGRMNTIYF. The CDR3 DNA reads TGTGCCAGCAGCCCCGGGGACAGGGGGAGAATGAACACCATATATTTT. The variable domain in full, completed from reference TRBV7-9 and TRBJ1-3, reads DTGVSQNPRHKITKRGQNVTFRCDPISEHNRLYWYRQTLGQGPEFLTYFQNEAQLEKSRLLSDRFSAERPKGSFSTLEIQRTEQGDSAMYLCASSPGDRGRMNTIYFGEGSWLTVV.

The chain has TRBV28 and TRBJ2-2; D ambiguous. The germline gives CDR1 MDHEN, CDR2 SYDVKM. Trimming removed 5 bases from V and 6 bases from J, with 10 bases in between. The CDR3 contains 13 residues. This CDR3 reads CASSPLLSGELFF. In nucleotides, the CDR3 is TGTGCCAGCAGTCCTCTTCTGTCCGGGGAGCTGTTTTTT. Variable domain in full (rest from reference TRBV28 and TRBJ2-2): DVKVTQSSRYLVKRTGEKVFLECVQDMDHENMFWYRQDPGLGLRLIYFSYDVKMKEKGDIPEGYSVSREKKERFSLILESASTNQTSMYLCASSPLLSGELFFGEGSRLTVL.

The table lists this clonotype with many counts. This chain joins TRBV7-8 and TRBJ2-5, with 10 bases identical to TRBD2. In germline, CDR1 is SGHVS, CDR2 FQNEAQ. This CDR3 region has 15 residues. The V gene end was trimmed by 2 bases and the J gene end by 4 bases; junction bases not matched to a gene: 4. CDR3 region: CASSLSSGRTETQYF. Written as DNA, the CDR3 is TGTGCCAGCAGCTTATCTAGCGGGAGAACAGAGACCCAGTACTTC.

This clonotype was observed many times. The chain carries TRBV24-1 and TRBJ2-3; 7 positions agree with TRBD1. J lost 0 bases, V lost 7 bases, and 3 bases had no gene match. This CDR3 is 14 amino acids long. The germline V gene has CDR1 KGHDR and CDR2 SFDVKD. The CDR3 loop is CATSGTASTDTQYF. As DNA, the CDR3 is TGTGCCACCAGCGGGACAGCTAGCACAGATACGCAGTATTTT.

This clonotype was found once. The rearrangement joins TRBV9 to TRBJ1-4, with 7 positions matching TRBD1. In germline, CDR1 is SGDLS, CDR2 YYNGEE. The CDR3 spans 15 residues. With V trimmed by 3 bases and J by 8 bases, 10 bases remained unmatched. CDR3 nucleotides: TGTGCCAGCAGCGACTACCGGGACAGAGAGGAAAAACTGTTTTTT. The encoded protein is CASSDYRDREEKLFF.

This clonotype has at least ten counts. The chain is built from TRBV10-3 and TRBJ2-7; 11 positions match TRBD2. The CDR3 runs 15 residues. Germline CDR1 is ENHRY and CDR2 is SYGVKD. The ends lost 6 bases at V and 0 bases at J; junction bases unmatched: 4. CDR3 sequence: CAIRGLADNSYEQYF. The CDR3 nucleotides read TGTGCCATCAGGGGACTAGCGGACAACTCCTACGAGCAGTACTTC.

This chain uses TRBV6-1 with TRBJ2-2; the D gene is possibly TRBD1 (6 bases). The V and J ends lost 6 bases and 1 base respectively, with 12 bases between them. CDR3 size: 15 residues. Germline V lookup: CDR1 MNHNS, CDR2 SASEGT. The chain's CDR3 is CASRRRQENTGELFF. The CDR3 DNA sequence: TGTGCCAGCAGACGCCGACAGGAGAACACCGGGGAGCTGTTTTTT.

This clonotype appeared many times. The CDR3 DNA sequence: TGCAGCGTTTTGGGGGGACAGGGGGCGACTAATGAAAAACTGTTTTTT. Its protein product is CSVLGGQGATNEKLFF. The rearrangement uses TRBV29-1 and TRBJ1-4, with TRBD1 matching over 12 bases. The CDR3 spans 16 residues. CDR1 and CDR2 (germline): SQVTM, ANQGSEA. The V segment lost 5 bases and the J segment 2 bases; nucleotides outside the gene matches: 6.

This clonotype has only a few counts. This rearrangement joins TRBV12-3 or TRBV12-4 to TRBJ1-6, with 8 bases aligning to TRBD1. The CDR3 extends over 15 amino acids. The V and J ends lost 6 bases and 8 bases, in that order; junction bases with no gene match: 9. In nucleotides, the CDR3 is TGTGCCAGCAGCCGACAGGGGACCCAATATTCACCCCTCCACTTT. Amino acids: CASSRQGTQYSPLHF.

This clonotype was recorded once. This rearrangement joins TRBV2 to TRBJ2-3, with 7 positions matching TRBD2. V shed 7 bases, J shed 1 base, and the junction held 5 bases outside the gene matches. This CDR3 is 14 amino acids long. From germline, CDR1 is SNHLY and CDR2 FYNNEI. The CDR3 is CASMREGRTDTQYF. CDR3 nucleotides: TGTGCCAGCATGAGGGAGGGCCGCACAGATACGCAGTATTTT.

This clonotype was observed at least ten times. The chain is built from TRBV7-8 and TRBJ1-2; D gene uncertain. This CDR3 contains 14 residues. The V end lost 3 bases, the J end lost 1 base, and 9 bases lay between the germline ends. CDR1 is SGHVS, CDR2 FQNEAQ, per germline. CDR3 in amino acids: CASSLGGSNYGYTF. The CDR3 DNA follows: TGTGCCAGCAGCTTGGGTGGTAGTAACTATGGCTACACCTTC.

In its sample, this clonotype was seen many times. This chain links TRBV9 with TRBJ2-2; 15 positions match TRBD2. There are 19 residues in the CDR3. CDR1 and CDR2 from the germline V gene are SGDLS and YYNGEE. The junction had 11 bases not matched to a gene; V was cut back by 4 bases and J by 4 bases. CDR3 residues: CASSPRTSGGAGGTGELFF. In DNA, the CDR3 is TGTGCCAGCAGCCCACGGACTAGCGGGGGGGCGGGAGGCACCGGGGAGCTGTTTTTT.

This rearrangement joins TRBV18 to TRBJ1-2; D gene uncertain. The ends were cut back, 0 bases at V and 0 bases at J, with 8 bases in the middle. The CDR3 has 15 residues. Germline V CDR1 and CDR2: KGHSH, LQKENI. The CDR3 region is CASSPPGQANYGYTF. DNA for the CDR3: TGTGCCAGCTCACCACCGGGTCAAGCTAACTATGGCTACACCTTC.

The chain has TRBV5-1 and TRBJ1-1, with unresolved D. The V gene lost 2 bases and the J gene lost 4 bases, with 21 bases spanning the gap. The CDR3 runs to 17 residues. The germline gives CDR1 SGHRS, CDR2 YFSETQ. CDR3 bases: TGCGCCAGCAGCTTTGGGGTATCCCATGCCTACGGCACTGAAGCTTTCTTT. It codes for CASSFGVSHAYGTEAFF.

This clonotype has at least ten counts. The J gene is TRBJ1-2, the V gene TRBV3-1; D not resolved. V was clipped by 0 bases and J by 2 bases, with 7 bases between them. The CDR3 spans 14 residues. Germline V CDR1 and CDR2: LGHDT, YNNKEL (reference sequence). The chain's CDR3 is CASSQDLVNYGYTF. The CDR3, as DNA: TGTGCCAGCAGCCAAGATTTGGTGAACTATGGCTACACCTTC.

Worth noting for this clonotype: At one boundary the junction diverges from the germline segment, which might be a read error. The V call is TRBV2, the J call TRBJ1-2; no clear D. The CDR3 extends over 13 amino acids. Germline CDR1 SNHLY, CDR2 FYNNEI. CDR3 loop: CAGSQQRYYGYTF. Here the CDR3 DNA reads TGTGCCGGCAGTCAACAGAGGTACTATGGCTACACCTTC.

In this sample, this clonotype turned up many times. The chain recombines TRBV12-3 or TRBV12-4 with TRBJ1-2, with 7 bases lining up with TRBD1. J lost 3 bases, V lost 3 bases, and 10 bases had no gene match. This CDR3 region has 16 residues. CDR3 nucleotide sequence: TGTGCCAGCAGTTTGCCCGGGACAGTTAACCACTATGGCTACACCTTC. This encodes CASSLPGTVNHYGYTF.

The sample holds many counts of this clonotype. CDR3: CATSTGDGETQYF. The CDR3 region has the DNA TGTGCCACCTCTACAGGGGATGGAGAGACCCAGTACTTC. The chain joins TRBV10-3 to TRBJ2-5, with 7 bases lining up with TRBD1. Germline trimming cut 10 bases from V and 4 bases from J; bases unmatched to any gene: 9. The CDR3 has 13 amino acids. Germline CDR1 is ENHRY and CDR2 is SYGVKD.

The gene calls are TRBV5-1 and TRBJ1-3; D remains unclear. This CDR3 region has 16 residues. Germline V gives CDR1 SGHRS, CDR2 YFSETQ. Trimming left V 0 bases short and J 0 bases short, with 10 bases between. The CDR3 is CASSLGSAISGNTIYF. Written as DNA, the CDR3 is TGCGCCAGCAGCTTGGGATCAGCAATCTCTGGAAACACCATATATTTT.

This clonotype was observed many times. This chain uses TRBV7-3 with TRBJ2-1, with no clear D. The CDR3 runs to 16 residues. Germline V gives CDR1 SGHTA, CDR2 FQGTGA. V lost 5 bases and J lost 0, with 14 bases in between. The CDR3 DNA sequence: TGTGCCAGCAGCCCATGGGGTACCCGCTCCTACAATGAGCAGTTCTTC. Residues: CASSPWGTRSYNEQFF.

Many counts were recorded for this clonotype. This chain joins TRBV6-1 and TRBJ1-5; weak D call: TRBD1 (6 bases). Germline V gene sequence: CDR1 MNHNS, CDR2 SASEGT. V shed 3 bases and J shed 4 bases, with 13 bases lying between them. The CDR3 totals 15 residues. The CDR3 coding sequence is TGTGCCAGCAGTGAGGCGGGACAAATTAATCAGCCCCAGCATTTT. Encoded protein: CASSEAGQINQPQHF.